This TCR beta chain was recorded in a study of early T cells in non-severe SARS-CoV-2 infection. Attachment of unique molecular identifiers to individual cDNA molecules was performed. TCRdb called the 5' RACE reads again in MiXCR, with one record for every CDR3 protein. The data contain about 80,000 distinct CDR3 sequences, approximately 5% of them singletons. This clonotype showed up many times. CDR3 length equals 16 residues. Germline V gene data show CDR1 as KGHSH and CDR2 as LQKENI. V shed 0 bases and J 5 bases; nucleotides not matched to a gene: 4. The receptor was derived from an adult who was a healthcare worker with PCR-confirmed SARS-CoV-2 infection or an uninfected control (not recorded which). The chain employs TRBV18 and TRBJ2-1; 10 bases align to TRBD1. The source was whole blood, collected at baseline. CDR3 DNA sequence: TGTGCCAGCTCACCACCGGGACAGGGGTTAAACAATGAGCAGTTCTTC. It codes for CASSPPGQGLNNEQFF.